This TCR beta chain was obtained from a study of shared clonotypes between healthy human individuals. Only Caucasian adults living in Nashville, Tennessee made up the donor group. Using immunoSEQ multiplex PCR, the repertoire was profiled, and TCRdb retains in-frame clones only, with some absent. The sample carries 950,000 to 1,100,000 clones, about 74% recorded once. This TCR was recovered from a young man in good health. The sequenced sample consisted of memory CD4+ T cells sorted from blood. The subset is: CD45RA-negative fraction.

DNA for the CDR3: TGTGCCAGCAGCCCTATGACAGGAGCCGCCACAGATACGCAGTATTTT. Protein: CASSPMTGAATDTQYF. The rearrangement links TRBV7-3 to TRBJ2-3, with D maybe TRBD1 (6 bases). The V end lost 5 bases, the J end lost 2 bases, and 17 bases lay between the germline ends. CDR3 size: 16 residues. Germline-derived CDR1 and CDR2 are SGHTA and FQGTGA.